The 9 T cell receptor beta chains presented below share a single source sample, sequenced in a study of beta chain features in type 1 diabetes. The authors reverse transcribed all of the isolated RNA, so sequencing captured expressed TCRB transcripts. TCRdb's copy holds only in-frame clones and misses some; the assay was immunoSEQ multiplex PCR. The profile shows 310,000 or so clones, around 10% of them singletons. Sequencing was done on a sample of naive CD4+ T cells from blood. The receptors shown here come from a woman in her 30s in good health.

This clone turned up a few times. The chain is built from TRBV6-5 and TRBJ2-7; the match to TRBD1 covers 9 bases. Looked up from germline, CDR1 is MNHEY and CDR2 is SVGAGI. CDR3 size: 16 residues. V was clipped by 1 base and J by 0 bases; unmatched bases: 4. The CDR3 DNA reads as TGTGCCAGCAGTTACTTGGAGACAGGGGGCTCCTACGAGCAGTACTTC. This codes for CASSYLETGGSYEQYF.

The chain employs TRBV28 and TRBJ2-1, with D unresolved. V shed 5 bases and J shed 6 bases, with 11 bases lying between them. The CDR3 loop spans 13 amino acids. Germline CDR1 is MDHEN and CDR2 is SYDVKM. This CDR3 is CASSQKNPNEQFF. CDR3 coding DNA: TGTGCCAGCAGTCAGAAGAACCCCAATGAGCAGTTCTTC. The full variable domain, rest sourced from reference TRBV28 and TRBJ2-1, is DVKVTQSSRYLVKRTGEKVFLECVQDMDHENMFWYRQDPGLGLRLIYFSYDVKMKEKGDIPEGYSVSREKKERFSLILESASTNQTSMYLCASSQKNPNEQFFGPGTRLTVL.

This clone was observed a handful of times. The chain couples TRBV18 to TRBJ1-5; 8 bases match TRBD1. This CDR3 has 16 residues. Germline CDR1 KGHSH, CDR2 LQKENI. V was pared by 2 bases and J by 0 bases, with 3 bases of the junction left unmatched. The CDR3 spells CASSPKDRDSNQPQHF. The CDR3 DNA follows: TGTGCCAGCTCACCAAAGGACAGGGATAGCAATCAGCCCCAGCATTTT.

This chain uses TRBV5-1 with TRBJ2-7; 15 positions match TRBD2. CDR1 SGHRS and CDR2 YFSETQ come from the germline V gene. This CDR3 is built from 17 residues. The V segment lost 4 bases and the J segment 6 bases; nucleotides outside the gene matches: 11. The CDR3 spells CASSAGLAGGPGVEQYF. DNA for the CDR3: TGCGCCAGCAGCGCAGGACTAGCGGGAGGGCCGGGGGTCGAGCAGTACTTC.

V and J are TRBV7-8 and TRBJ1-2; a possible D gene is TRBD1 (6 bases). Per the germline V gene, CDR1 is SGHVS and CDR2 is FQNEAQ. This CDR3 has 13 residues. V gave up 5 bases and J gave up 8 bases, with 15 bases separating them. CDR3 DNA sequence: TGTGCCAGCAGCCCCCCACAGGGCTACGGCTACACCTTC. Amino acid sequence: CASSPPQGYGYTF.

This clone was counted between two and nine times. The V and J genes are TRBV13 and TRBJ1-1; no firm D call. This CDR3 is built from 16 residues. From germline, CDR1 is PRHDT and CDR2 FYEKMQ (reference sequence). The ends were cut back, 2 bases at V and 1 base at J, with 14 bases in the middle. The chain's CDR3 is CASSLFTGGGNTEAFF. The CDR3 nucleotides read TGTGCCAGCAGCTTATTTACCGGAGGCGGGAACACTGAAGCTTTCTTT.

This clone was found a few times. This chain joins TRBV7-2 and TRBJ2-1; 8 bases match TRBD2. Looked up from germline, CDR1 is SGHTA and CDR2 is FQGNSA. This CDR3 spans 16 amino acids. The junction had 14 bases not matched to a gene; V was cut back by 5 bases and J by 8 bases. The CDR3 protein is CASSTPQVAGTHEQFF. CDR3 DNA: TGTGCCAGCAGCACCCCCCAGGTAGCGGGAACCCATGAGCAGTTCTTC.

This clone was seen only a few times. The CDR3 loop is CANRILSSYEQYF. For the CDR3, the DNA is TGTGCCAATAGGATCTTGAGCTCCTACGAGCAGTACTTC. V and J are TRBV19 and TRBJ2-7; no firm D call. The CDR3 totals 13 residues. CDR1 is LNHDA, CDR2 SQIVND, per germline (reference sequence). Between the trimmed V and J ends, which lost 10 bases and 0 bases, there was a span of 13 bases. The complete variable domain, with remaining parts taken from reference TRBV19 and TRBJ2-7, reads DGGITQSPKYLFRKEGQNVTLSCEQNLNHDAMYWYRQDPGQGLRLIYYSQIVNDFQKGDIAEGYSVSREKKESFPLTVTSAQKNPTAFYLCANRILSSYEQYFGPGTRLTVT.

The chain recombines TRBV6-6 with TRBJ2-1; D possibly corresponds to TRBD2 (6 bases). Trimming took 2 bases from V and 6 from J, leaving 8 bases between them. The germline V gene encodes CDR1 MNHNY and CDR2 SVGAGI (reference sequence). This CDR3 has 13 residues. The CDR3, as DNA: TGTGCCAGCAGTTACACTAGCAGCAATGAGCAGTTCTTC. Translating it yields CASSYTSSNEQFF.